This TCR beta chain appears in the sequencing data of a study of blood T cells in healthy people across ages. Whole-study findings and limits: TCR beta diversity per million T cells fell roughly linearly with age. Long-lived donors had more naive CD4+ cells and higher diversity than aged donors.

This clonotype has only a few counts. What it binds is unknown. It was with a sample-barcoded 5' primer and a J-beta primer mix that a second PCR of roughly 6 to 12 cycles was run. TCRdb used MiXCR to reprocess the 5' RACE reads, holding one entry per CDR3 protein. There are some 1,000,000 distinct CDR3 sequences in the sample; almost 25% occur only once, and approximately 0.79% lies in the top ten. This CDR3 comprises 16 residues. Germline CDR1 is DFQATT and CDR2 is SNEGSKA (reference sequence). The junction had 9 bases not matched to a gene; V was cut back by 1 base and J by 4 bases. This sample also appeared in a second study, on T cells of mothers and their children. That work adds: For unrelated pairs as for related ones, thymic selection shapes TCR recombination output similarly. Compared with unrelated pairs, related mother-child pairs had slightly higher, non-significant overlap.

The chain joins TRBV20-1 to TRBJ2-7; TRBD2 matches at 11 bases. The sample taken for sequencing was blood. The TCR sequence derives from a girl aged 2-10 years in good health. The CDR3 here is CSARVDSGRAAYEQYF. In DNA form, the CDR3 reads TGCAGTGCTAGAGTCGATAGCGGGAGGGCCGCGTACGAGCAGTACTTC.